This T cell receptor (beta chain) appears in the sequencing data of a study of blood T cell repertoires in COVID-19. The overall study: Spain, Italy and the United States supplied samples that represented acute and convalescent COVID-19. PBMCs, B-cell-depleted T cells, or T cells were the source of the cDNA or gDNA that made up the material.

Original handling: Quantification of nucleated cells was approximated via reference gene primer amplification. Clones were sequenced by immunoSEQ multiplex PCR, and TCRdb holds only the in-frame ones, with some missing. Clone size and V and J calls were adopted from that table, with D and trimming inferred from the DNA. The data show tens of thousands of clones, more than 60% seen once. The CDR3 is 14 amino acids. The V gene end was trimmed by 5 bases and the J gene end by 8 bases; junction bases not matched to a gene: 8. In germline, CDR1 is LGHNT, CDR2 FRNRAP. The TCR sequence derives from a man aged 60-69 years with acute or convalescent COVID-19. The sequenced material came from peripheral blood. The rearrangement joins TRBV12-5 to TRBJ2-1, with 8 bases aligning to TRBD1. The CDR3 region has the DNA TGTGCTAGTGGTCCGGGACAGGTAAGGGATGAGCAGTTCTTC. The encoded protein is CASGPGQVRDEQFF.